The rows below give T cell receptor beta chains drawn from one sample of a study of shared clonotypes between healthy human individuals. Assay used: immunoSEQ multiplex PCR; TCRdb lists only in-frame clones, some missing. Of 530,000 or so clones listed, 60% to 80% are singletons. The specimen sequenced was PBMCs. The receptors here all came from a woman in her forties in good health. Some clones in this sample may be carry-over from other donors' samples. CDR3s include the opening cysteine and the closing phenylalanine or tryptophan. A D gene is named only where the DNA matches it firmly. Size is omitted from some rows. Given values are once, few, many or a class for expanded clones.

V gene	D gene	J gene	clone size	CDR3 DNA	CDR3 protein
TRBV6-6	TRBD1	TRBJ1-5	-	TGTGCCAGCAGGAGAGGGGGCGCGAGCAATCAGCCCCAGCATTTT	CASRRGGASNQPQHF
TRBV5-1	TRBD2	TRBJ2-3	-	TGCGCCAGCAGCTTATCACTAGCGGGTTCAGATACGCAGTATTTT	CASSLSLAGSDTQYF
TRBV15	-	TRBJ2-7	-	TGTGCCACCAGCAGAGGCCCGGGTAGGGCCTACGAGCAGTACTTC	CATSRGPGRAYEQYF
TRBV10-2	TRBD2	TRBJ2-2	-	TGCGCCAGCAGTCCACTAGCGGTGACCGGGGAGCTGTTTTTT	CASSPLAVTGELFF
TRBV10-3	TRBD1	TRBJ2-5	-	TGTGCCATCAGTGGGGACAGGGCGCAAGAGACCCAGTACTTC	CAISGDRAQETQYF
TRBV11-3	-	TRBJ2-1	-	TGTGCCAGCAGCTTAGGGGGAGCGGGCTACAATGAGCAGTTCTTC	CASSLGGAGYNEQFF
TRBV7-2	TRBD2	TRBJ2-3	few	TGTGCCACCCCAGGGACTAGAGCAGATACGCAGTATTTT	CATPGTRADTQYF
TRBV5-1	TRBD2	TRBJ2-1	-	TGCGCCAGCAGCCTTAGCGGGAACTACAATGAGCAGTTCTTC	CASSLSGNYNEQFF
TRBV6-5	TRBD1	TRBJ1-2	-	TGTGCCAGCAGTTCTAGGGACAGGGGCCTTAATTATGGCTACACCTTC	CASSSRDRGLNYGYTF
TRBV19	TRBD2	TRBJ2-7	-	TGTGCCAGTAATATGTGGAAGTCAAGCGGGAACGGCTACGAGCAGTACTTC	CASNMWKSSGNGYEQYF
TRBV9	-	TRBJ2-5	-	TGTGCCAGCAGCGTATCGGGAGCAGGGGAGACCCAGTACTTC	CASSVSGAGETQYF
TRBV27	TRBD1	TRBJ2-5	-	TGTGCCAGCAGTTTATCGACAGGGAAAGTGACCCAGTACTTC	CASSLSTGKVTQYF
TRBV5-1	-	TRBJ1-1	few	TGCGCCAGCACCGAGACGACAGGCCATGACACTGAAGCTTTCTTT	CASTETTGHDTEAFF
TRBV11-2	-	TRBJ2-7	-	TGTGCCAGCAGCTCAGGGCCCCAGGAGCAGTACTTC	CASSSGPQEQYF
TRBV13	-	TRBJ2-1	-	TGTGCCAGCAGAGAAGCTGGTGGGGGGTTCAATGAGCAGTTCTTC	CASREAGGGFNEQFF
TRBV7-9	-	TRBJ2-7	-	TGTGCCAGCAGCTTAGACCAGGGCGTCCACGAGCAGTACTTC	CASSLDQGVHEQYF
TRBV5-1	-	TRBJ2-7	-	TGCGCCAGCAGCTTGGACAATTACGAGCAGTACTTC	CASSLDNYEQYF
TRBV6-1	-	TRBJ2-7	-	TGTGCCAGCACCGCACATGGGGGTACCTACGAGCAGTACTTC	CASTAHGGTYEQYF
TRBV15	-	TRBJ2-3	many	TGTGCCACCAGCAGGGATCAACGGTCGGCGCAGTATTTT	CATSRDQRSAQYF
TRBV5-1	-	TRBJ1-3	-	TGCGCCAGCAGCTTGGAGGCCAACTCTGGAAACACCATATATTTT	CASSLEANSGNTIYF
TRBV19	TRBD1	TRBJ2-3	once	TGTGCCAGTAGTCTCAAGGGACAGCGCACAGATACGCAGTATTTT	CASSLKGQRTDTQYF
TRBV11-1	TRBD2	TRBJ2-1	-	TGTGCCAGCAGCAACCCGTTGGGCGGGAGGGCCGATTGGCAGTTCTTC	CASSNPLGGRADWQFF
TRBV11-2	TRBD1	TRBJ2-1	-	TGTGCCAGCAGACCCCGACAGGGGACCTACAATGAGCAGTTCTTC	CASRPRQGTYNEQFF
TRBV4-1	-	TRBJ1-3	many	TGCGCCAGCAGCCCCCGAGTCGTTATCTCTGGAAACACCATATATTTT	CASSPRVVISGNTIYF
TRBV7-3	-	TRBJ2-1	-	TGTGCCAGCAGCTCCGATCGGGGGCCCCACAATGAGCAGTTCTTC	CASSSDRGPHNEQFF
TRBV7-9	TRBD2	TRBJ2-3	-	TGTGCCAGCAGCTTCCGGGGGGGAAATACGCAGTATTTT	CASSFRGGNTQYF
TRBV11-3	-	TRBJ2-1	-	TGTGCCAGCCAACTAGCCCCAGGGGCAGAGCGAGGCAATGAGCAGTTCTTC	CASQLAPGAERGNEQFF
TRBV7-9	-	TRBJ1-1	-	TGTGCCAGCAGCGCAGAGGGGGACACTGAAGCTTTCTTT	CASSAEGDTEAFF
TRBV7-2	-	TRBJ1-1	-	TGTGCCAGCAGCTTTTCAGGGAGGGCCACTGAAGCTTTCTTT	CASSFSGRATEAFF